The 14 T cell receptor beta chains in this list originate from one sample, sequenced in a study of cytotoxic CD8 clonotypes in ibrutinib-treated CLL. TCRdb's table, derived via immunoSEQ multiplex PCR, lists solely in-frame clones and lacks some. In the table there are roughly 28,000 clones, 85% of which are singletons. The sample here was PBMCs, taken after 24 months of ibrutinib treatment. These receptors were collected from a human donor with chronic lymphocytic leukemia.

The chain links TRBV28 to TRBJ1-5; 8 bases are shared with TRBD1. The CDR3 contains 16 residues. V gave up 5 bases and J gave up 1 base; unmatched junction bases: 7. Per germline, CDR1 MDHEN and CDR2 SYDVKM. The CDR3 nucleotides are TGTGCCAGCAGTCTTACAGGGGGTTGGAGCAATCAGCCCCAGCATTTT. Protein: CASSLTGGWSNQPQHF.

The chain recombines TRBV10-3 with TRBJ2-5; D perhaps matches TRBD2 (7 bases). V gave up 5 bases and J gave up 5 bases, with 12 bases separating them. The CDR3 extends over 13 amino acids. CDR1 and CDR2 (germline): ENHRY, SYGVKD. The DNA of the CDR3 is TGTGCCATCAGTTGGAGGGGGGGTGAGACCCAGTACTTC. Its protein is CAISWRGGETQYF.

This chain uses TRBV7-9 with TRBJ1-1; 7 nucleotides line up with TRBD1. This CDR3 region has 13 residues. CDR1 and CDR2 from the germline V gene are SEHNR and FQNEAQ (reference sequence). The V segment lost 1 base and the J segment 6 bases; nucleotides outside the gene matches: 2. CDR3 region: CASSLGQGSEAFF. In DNA, the CDR3 is TGTGCCAGCAGCTTAGGACAGGGCTCTGAAGCTTTCTTT.

V and J are TRBV4-1 and TRBJ2-5, with TRBD2 matching over 13 bases. CDR1 is MGHRA, CDR2 YSYEKL, per germline. With 4 bases clipped from V and 2 bases from J, the junction kept 4 bases outside the gene matches. This CDR3 spans 16 amino acids. The CDR3 here is CASSPRTSGGQETQYF. CDR3 DNA: TGCGCCAGCAGCCCCCGGACTAGCGGGGGACAAGAGACCCAGTACTTC.

This clone has more than one count but fewer than ten. This rearrangement joins TRBV27 to TRBJ2-3; 9 bases agree with TRBD2. J was trimmed by 1 base and V by 8 bases; bases with no gene match: 7. The CDR3 is made up of 15 amino acids. Germline V gene sequence: CDR1 MNHEY, CDR2 SMNVEV (reference sequence). The DNA of the CDR3 is TGTGCCAGCGGTGTGGAGCGGGGGGGCACAGATACGCAGTATTTT. This gives the protein CASGVERGGTDTQYF.

This clone was detected only once. The chain recombines TRBV11-2 with TRBJ1-4; D gene unclear. The germline V gene encodes CDR1 SGHAT and CDR2 FQNNGV. The germline V and J ends were trimmed by 7 bases and 2 bases, with 11 bases remaining between them. The CDR3 is 14 amino acids. In DNA form, the CDR3 reads TGTGCCAGCACCCCGACACTTACTAATGAAAAACTGTTTTTT. Protein: CASTPTLTNEKLFF.

The V call is TRBV19, the J call TRBJ2-7, with D tentatively TRBD2 (5 bases). Germline-derived CDR1 and CDR2 are LNHDA and SQIVND (reference sequence). Trimming took off 3 bases at V and 5 bases at J, with 14 bases between the two ends. The CDR3 consists of 14 residues. The CDR3 region is CASSIRIQRDEQYF. CDR3 nucleotide sequence: TGTGCCAGTAGTATCAGGATTCAGAGGGACGAGCAGTACTTC. The entire variable domain, with the rest obtained from reference TRBV19 and TRBJ2-7, is as follows: DGGITQSPKYLFRKEGQNVTLSCEQNLNHDAMYWYRQDPGQGLRLIYYSQIVNDFQKGDIAEGYSVSREKKESFPLTVTSAQKNPTAFYLCASSIRIQRDEQYFGPGTRLTVT.

V and J are TRBV13 and TRBJ1-2, with D hard to call. Deletions cut 7 bases from V and 7 bases from J, with 19 bases between. The CDR3 sequence is 14 residues long. Germline values: CDR1 PRHDT, CDR2 FYEKMQ (reference sequence). CDR3 in amino acids: CASNDNTVGSGYTF. CDR3 coding DNA: TGTGCCAGCAACGATAATACAGTAGGGAGTGGCTACACCTTC.

This clone was found once. The CDR3 sequence: CASSLVTGNQETQYF. The CDR3 DNA follows: TGTGCCAGCAGCTTGGTTACAGGAAACCAAGAGACCCAGTACTTC. This chain joins TRBV7-2 and TRBJ2-5, with D possibly matching TRBD1 (5 bases). Germline CDR1 and CDR2: SGHTA and FQGNSA. Trimming cost V 3 bases and J 0 bases, with 11 bases left between them. This CDR3 has 15 residues.

V gene TRBV9 combines with J gene TRBJ1-2; TRBD1 aligns across 8 bases. Germline loops: CDR1 SGDLS, CDR2 YYNGEE. The CDR3 extends over 18 amino acids. J lost 1 base, V lost 0 bases, and 11 bases had no gene match. The CDR3 sequence: CASSVGRGGQVINYGYTF. The CDR3 DNA reads as TGTGCCAGCAGCGTAGGGCGCGGGGGACAGGTCATTAACTATGGCTACACCTTC.

A single count supports this clone. This chain connects TRBV7-9 to TRBJ2-2; D is uncertain. This CDR3 region has 14 residues. The V end lost 5 bases, the J end lost 0 bases, and 7 bases lay between the germline ends. Germline-derived CDR1 and CDR2 are SEHNR and FQNEAQ (reference sequence). The CDR3 region has the DNA TGTGCCAGCAGCCGTGAAACGAACACCGGGGAGCTGTTTTTT. It translates to CASSRETNTGELFF.

The rearrangement links TRBV27 to TRBJ2-2, with 14 positions matching TRBD2. The CDR3 is made up of 18 amino acids. In germline, CDR1 is MNHEY, CDR2 SMNVEV (reference sequence). V lost 3 bases to trimming and J lost 7 bases; unmatched junction nucleotides: 10. This CDR3 reads CASSFGLAGGGVNGELFF. The CDR3, as DNA: TGTGCCAGCAGTTTCGGACTAGCGGGGGGCGGGGTTAACGGGGAGCTGTTTTTT.

The chain combines TRBV2 with TRBJ2-3, with D unresolved. Germline assignment: CDR1 SNHLY and CDR2 FYNNEI. V was trimmed by 8 bases and J by 2 bases, leaving 5 bases between them. This CDR3 contains 11 residues. The CDR3: CASPFTDTQYF. In DNA, the CDR3 is TGTGCCAGCCCCTTCACAGATACGCAGTATTTT.

J is TRBJ2-1 and V is TRBV18, with D maybe TRBD1 (6 bases). The germline V gene encodes CDR1 KGHSH and CDR2 LQKENI. The V and J ends lost 5 bases and 5 bases respectively, with 13 bases between them. The CDR3 totals 14 residues. In DNA, the CDR3 is TGTGCCAGCTCAAATCTGGACAGAAACAATGAGCAGTTCTTC. It encodes CASSNLDRNNEQFF.